This T cell receptor beta chain was documented in a study of blood T cell repertoires in COVID-19. Study information: There were acute and convalescent COVID-19 samples, and they came from the United States, Italy and Spain. T cells, B-cell-depleted T cells, or PBMCs supplied cDNA or gDNA.

Those enrolled, adults aged about 18 to 89 years, came from some 23 US areas. Researchers sorted participants into cohorts using their self-reported clinical history. This CDR3 comprises 14 residues. V was pared by 6 bases and J by 3 bases, with 5 bases of the junction left unmatched. Germline-derived CDR1 and CDR2 are MDHEN and SYDVKM. Libraries were prepared by immunoSEQ multiplex PCR; TCRdb keeps only in-frame clonotypes and omits some of them. The repertoire includes approximately 270,000 clones, 80% to 90% of them detected once, and 3.5% to 5.5% sits in the top ten. The J gene is TRBJ1-5, the V gene TRBV28, with 7 bases aligning to TRBD1. Sequencing was performed on PBMCs or T cells enriched from blood (not recorded which). The sequence was collected from a woman between 25 and 40 years old who had recovered from COVID-19. CDR3 sequence reads: CASSTTGDNQPQHF. CDR3 DNA: TGTGCCAGCAGCACCACAGGGGACAATCAGCCCCAGCATTTT.